Presented here are 10 T cell receptor beta chains from one specimen sequenced in a study of cytomegalovirus exposure and HLA in healthy donors. Some clones are missing from TCRdb's copy, which holds only in-frame ones; the method was immunoSEQ multiplex PCR. In the table there are 120,000 or so clones, 89% of which are singletons. The specimen sequenced was PBMCs. The receptors stem from a woman under 30 in good health and CMV-seronegative.

The sample holds a few counts of this clone. The gene calls are TRBV5-6 and TRBJ2-7; 13 positions match TRBD2. The germline V gene has CDR1 SGHDT and CDR2 YYEEEE. The V segment lost 3 bases and the J segment 6 bases; nucleotides outside the gene matches: 3. The CDR3 length is 14 residues. The CDR3 nucleotides read TGTGCCAGCAGCTCTGGACTAGCGGGGGCCGAGCAGTACGTC. This gives the protein CASSSGLAGAEQYV.

This clone is judged medium-sized (0.01 to 0.1%). This chain uses TRBV30 with TRBJ1-5; 7 bases map to TRBD1. The CDR3 spans 17 residues. V lost 3 bases, J lost 1 base, and 12 bases stayed unmatched. Germline lookup yields CDR1 GTSNPN and CDR2 SVGIG (reference sequence). In DNA, the CDR3 is TGTGCCTGGAGCGCCCGATCTGGGACAGAGAGCAATCAGCCCCAGCATTTT. It specifies CAWSARSGTESNQPQHF.

The chain has TRBV6-5 and TRBJ2-5; no clear D gene. The ends were cut back, 6 bases at V and 4 bases at J, with 18 bases in the middle. Germline CDR1 is MNHEY and CDR2 is SVGAGI. This CDR3 spans 15 amino acids. The CDR3 coding sequence is TGTGCCAGCAGCCCACCGGCCGCAGCGAGAGAGACCCAGTACTTC. Amino acid sequence: CASSPPAAARETQYF.

The V call is TRBV6-6, the J call TRBJ2-7; D remains unclear. CDR1 is MNHNY, CDR2 SVGAGI, per germline (reference sequence). The CDR3 has 14 residues. Trimming left V 4 bases short and J 3 bases short, with 13 bases between. The CDR3 region has the DNA TGTGCCAGCAGTTTGCCACTCTCCGACTACGAGCAGTACTTC. Translated, it gives CASSLPLSDYEQYF.

The chain recombines TRBV4-3 with TRBJ2-6, with 9 bases that match TRBD1. The germline V gene encodes CDR1 LGHNA and CDR2 YSLEER. The ends lost 0 bases at V and 3 bases at J; junction bases unmatched: 6. There are 18 residues in the CDR3. This chain's CDR3 is CASSQDLTGGGGANVLTF. CDR3 nucleotides: TGCGCCAGCAGCCAAGATCTCACAGGGGGCGGTGGGGCCAACGTCCTGACTTTC.

The chain links TRBV6-1 to TRBJ2-3; TRBD2 is a possible D gene (6 bases). Trimming took 2 bases from V and 0 from J, leaving 12 bases between them. Germline V gives CDR1 MNHNS, CDR2 SASEGT. This CDR3 is 16 amino acids long. The CDR3 here is CASSELIGTSTDTQYF. The CDR3 nucleotides are TGTGCCAGCAGTGAACTGATAGGGACTAGCACAGATACGCAGTATTTT.

The chain joins TRBV4-3 to TRBJ2-7; TRBD2 agrees at 15 bases. Germline values: CDR1 LGHNA, CDR2 YSLEER. There are 20 residues in the CDR3. Trimming cost V 0 bases and J 7 bases; bases outside gene matches: 16. CDR3 region: CASSQDSSYGTSGRFREQYF. CDR3 bases: TGCGCCAGCAGCCAAGATTCGAGCTACGGGACTAGCGGGAGGTTCAGGGAGCAGTACTTC.

The rearrangement uses TRBV18 and TRBJ2-1; no reliable D call. V lost 3 bases, J lost 2 bases, and 5 bases lay in between. CDR1 KGHSH and CDR2 LQKENI come from the germline V gene. The CDR3 length is 13 residues. The DNA for the CDR3 is TGTGCCAGCTCACCCGTAACCTACAATGAGCAGTTCTTC. The encoded protein is CASSPVTYNEQFF.

This clone was observed a single time. The genes are TRBV7-9 and TRBJ2-7, with 13 bases aligning to TRBD2. The CDR3 covers 15 residues. J was trimmed by 3 bases and V by 3 bases; bases with no gene match: 2. The germline CDR1 and CDR2 sequences are SEHNR and FQNEAQ (reference sequence). The CDR3 is CASSFGTSGNYEQYF. The CDR3 bases are TGTGCCAGCAGCTTCGGGACTAGCGGGAACTACGAGCAGTACTTC.

V and J are TRBV5-7 and TRBJ1-4; TRBD1 is a possible D gene (6 bases). TRBV5-7 is labeled an ORF, and its function is uncertain. The CDR3 is 14 residues long. V was clipped by 5 bases and J by 8 bases, with 16 bases between them. CDR3 sequence (DNA): TGTGCCAGCAGGGTAAGACAGGTTCGGGAAAAACTGTTTTTT. Its translation is CASRVRQVREKLFF.